What follows are 7 T cell receptor beta chains derived from one specimen sequenced in a study of technical replicates of blood from a few donors. Some clones are missing from TCRdb's copy, which holds only in-frame ones; the method was immunoSEQ multiplex PCR. The sample holds tens of thousands of clones; approximately 97% are singletons and the top ten take 0.15% to 0.2%. The sample consisted of T cells isolated from PBMCs. All receptors come from a human donor in good health.

The genes are TRBV29-1 and TRBJ2-7, with TRBD1 as a possible D gene (6 bases). This CDR3 contains 15 residues. Deletions cut 0 bases from V and 0 bases from J, with 12 bases between. Germline assignment: CDR1 SQVTM and CDR2 ANQGSEA. CDR3 nucleotides: TGCAGCGTTGAAGATCCTGGACAGAGCTCCTACGAGCAGTACTTC. Translating it yields CSVEDPGQSSYEQYF.

This rearrangement joins TRBV6-6 to TRBJ1-5; D not certain. Per the germline V gene, CDR1 is MNHNY and CDR2 is SVGAGI (reference sequence). Trimming stripped 5 bases from V and 1 base from J, with 6 bases between. The CDR3 runs to 13 residues. The chain's CDR3 is CASSRGSNQPQHF. DNA of the CDR3: TGTGCCAGCAGTAGAGGCAGCAATCAGCCCCAGCATTTT.

J is TRBJ1-2 and V is TRBV30, with D possibly TRBD1 on 5 matching bases. CDR3 size: 13 residues. Trimming took 5 bases from V and 3 from J, leaving 13 bases between them. CDR1 GTSNPN and CDR2 SVGIG come from the germline V gene (reference sequence). The CDR3 loop reads CAWGEPTDYGYTF. The CDR3 bases are TGTGCCTGGGGCGAACCGACAGACTATGGCTACACCTTC.

The J gene is TRBJ2-2, the V gene TRBV21-1; TRBD2 was called by the table and not checked on the DNA. TRBV21-1 is a recognized pseudogene. CDR3 length: 19 amino acids. The CDR3 protein is CASSKVCGRLARNTGELFF. As DNA, the CDR3 is TGTGCCAGCAGCAAAGTTTGCGGGCGACTAGCACGGAACACCGGGGAGCTGTTTTTT.

V and J are TRBV6-6 and TRBJ1-2; 7 nucleotides match TRBD1. The CDR3 extends over 13 amino acids. The germline CDR1 and CDR2 sequences are MNHNY and SVGAGI (reference sequence). The V gene end was trimmed by 7 bases and the J gene end by 3 bases; junction bases not matched to a gene: 5. The CDR3 sequence is CASNLDRDYGYTF. CDR3 bases: TGTGCCAGCAACCTTGACAGGGACTATGGCTACACCTTC.

This chain links TRBV6-5 with TRBJ2-1; 10 positions agree with TRBD2. Unmatched junction bases numbered 11, after V lost 6 bases and J lost 9 bases. Germline-derived CDR1 and CDR2 are MNHEY and SVGAGI. The CDR3 sequence is 15 residues long. CDR3 coding DNA: TGTGCCAGCAGCCCTTCTAGCGGGAGTTTAGGTGAGCAGTTCTTC. Protein product: CASSPSSGSLGEQFF.

The chain has TRBV5-1 and TRBJ2-7; tentative D call: TRBD2 (5 bases). Germline assignment: CDR1 SGHRS and CDR2 YFSETQ. This CDR3 is 17 amino acids long. V was cut by 0 bases and J by 2 bases, with 18 bases left in between. CDR3 DNA sequence: TGCGCCAGCAGCTTGGACCCATTCGGACTCCTCGCCTACGAGCAGTACTTC. This codes for CASSLDPFGLLAYEQYF.